The 13 T cell receptor beta chains below come from one sample, sequenced in a study of blood T cell repertoires in COVID-19. Assay: immunoSEQ multiplex PCR; the TCRdb copy retains only in-frame clones and omits some. The sample has about 240,000 clones, approximately 85% seen once. The sample comprised peripheral blood. All receptors come from a woman aged 60 to 75 with active or convalescent COVID-19.

The chain couples TRBV19 to TRBJ2-7; D might be TRBD1 (5 bases). The V and J ends lost 5 bases and 3 bases respectively, with 14 bases between them. The CDR3 contains 14 residues. Germline V gives CDR1 LNHDA, CDR2 SQIVND (reference sequence). For the CDR3, the DNA is TGTGCCAGTAGTGGTCCAAAGGGGCACTACGAGCAGTACTTC. Translating it yields CASSGPKGHYEQYF.

This clone has only a few counts. The chain recombines TRBV2 with TRBJ1-5; D gene ambiguous. Germline V lookup: CDR1 SNHLY, CDR2 FYNNEI. CDR3 length equals 15 residues. V lost 4 bases and J 4 bases, leaving 14 bases between the germline ends. This CDR3 reads CASSADWVGNQPQHF. The CDR3 DNA follows: TGTGCCAGCAGTGCGGACTGGGTAGGGAATCAGCCCCAGCATTTT.

The chain employs TRBV6-5 and TRBJ2-7; perhaps TRBD1 as D (6 bases). V lost 0 bases and J lost 9, with 21 bases in between. CDR3 size: 16 residues. CDR1 is MNHEY, CDR2 SVGAGI, per germline. CDR3 loop: CASSYSDRPFAGGQYF. The CDR3 DNA reads TGTGCCAGCAGTTACTCGGACAGACCCTTTGCAGGAGGGCAGTACTTC.

V is TRBV9 and J is TRBJ1-6; D is possibly TRBD1 (6 bases). The CDR3 is 13 residues long. CDR1 SGDLS and CDR2 YYNGEE come from the germline V gene. Between the trimmed V and J ends, which lost 0 bases and 13 bases, there was a span of 11 bases. The CDR3, as DNA: TGTGCCAGCAGCGTAGAATCAGGGGTCCCCCTCCACTTT. This codes for CASSVESGVPLHF.

The genes are TRBV2 and TRBJ2-7; D is possibly TRBD1 (5 bases). Germline CDR1 is SNHLY and CDR2 is FYNNEI. Trimming left V 4 bases short and J 0 bases short, with 10 bases between. There are 14 residues in the CDR3. CDR3 region: CASSGQGSSYEQYF. As DNA, the CDR3 is TGTGCCAGCAGTGGCCAGGGCAGCTCCTACGAGCAGTACTTC.

This clone has a single count. V usage is TRBV2 and J usage is TRBJ2-6, with 11 bases lining up with TRBD1. Losses at the gene ends were 4 bases for V and 0 bases for J; bases not matched to a gene: 14. The CDR3 sequence is 21 residues long. The germline CDR1 and CDR2 sequences are SNHLY and FYNNEI. CDR3: CASSAGDRGNNRSSGANVLTF. The CDR3 region has the DNA TGTGCCAGCAGTGCAGGGGACAGGGGGAACAATAGGAGCTCTGGGGCCAACGTCCTGACTTTC.

The chain has TRBV3-1 (or the pseudogene TRBV3-2) and TRBJ2-5, with 7 bases aligning to TRBD2. J was trimmed by 2 bases and V by 1 base; bases with no gene match: 10. This CDR3 is 17 amino acids long. Germline assignment: CDR1 LGHDT and CDR2 YNNKEL (reference sequence). For the CDR3, the DNA is TGTGCCAGCAGCCAAGGACTTGGCGGGGGTCCTCAAGAGACCCAGTACTTC. This encodes CASSQGLGGGPQETQYF.

The chain combines TRBV5-1 with TRBJ2-3; 7 bases fit TRBD1. V trimming: 9 bases; J trimming: 4 bases; junction bases outside the gene matches: 8. The germline gives CDR1 SGHRS, CDR2 YFSETQ. This CDR3 spans 13 amino acids. CDR3 sequence: CATGRGGADTQYF. CDR3 in DNA: TGCGCCACCGGAAGAGGGGGCGCAGATACGCAGTATTTT.

CDR3 in DNA: TGTGCCAGTAGTTCCCCTTACGAGCAGTACTTC. Protein: CASSSPYEQYF. The rearrangement links TRBV19 to TRBJ2-7; D remains unclear. Trimming removed 5 bases at V and 4 bases at J, with 6 bases between. Germline loops: CDR1 LNHDA, CDR2 SQIVND (reference sequence). CDR3 length: 11 amino acids.

This chain uses TRBV5-1 with TRBJ2-3; possibly TRBD1 for D (5 bases). This CDR3 has 13 amino acids. Germline lookup yields CDR1 SGHRS and CDR2 YFSETQ. With 4 bases removed from V and 6 bases from J, the gap between germline ends came to 12 bases. In DNA, the CDR3 is TGCGCCAGCAGCCTCGACAGAGTGGATACGCAGTATTTT. Residues: CASSLDRVDTQYF.

This clone was seen a handful of times. This sequence joins TRBV7-2 and TRBJ2-1; D might be TRBD1 (6 bases). V was cut by 5 bases and J by 7 bases, with 18 bases left in between. CDR3 length equals 15 residues. The germline CDR1 and CDR2 sequences are SGHTA and FQGNSA. The CDR3 here is CASSIRDTLGNEQFF. Written as DNA, the CDR3 is TGTGCCAGCAGCATCCGGGACACCTTGGGGAATGAGCAGTTCTTC.

The V call is TRBV7-5, the J call TRBJ2-3; TRBD1, as called in the table, went unchecked against the DNA. TRBV7-5 is listed as a pseudogene. The CDR3 consists of 17 residues. CDR3 loop: CARSDTRGSPPTDTQYF. The CDR3 nucleotides read TGTGCCAGAAGCGACACCAGGGGGAGCCCCCCCACAGATACGCAGTATTTT.

This clone was seen a single time. This chain connects TRBV7-6 to TRBJ2-7, with D hard to call. With 3 bases removed from V and 0 bases from J, the gap between germline ends came to 3 bases. CDR1 SGHVS and CDR2 FNYEAQ come from the germline V gene. The CDR3 sequence is 12 residues long. The CDR3 region is CASSLSSYEQYF. CDR3 nucleotides: TGTGCCAGCAGCTTGAGCTCCTACGAGCAGTACTTC.